The 20 T cell receptor beta chains below come from one sample, sequenced in a study of regulatory T cells in long-lasting Graves disease. Time point described: persistent/refractory GD, antithyroid drugs over 5 years with positive TRAb. PBMCs were the source of the RNA used for TCR sequencing. To make TCR beta libraries, researchers used iRepertoire HTBI primers and Arm-PCR of CDR3 regions. TCRdb reanalysed the multiplex PCR reads using MiXCR and keeps one entry per CDR3 protein. The table lists about 310,000 distinct CDR3 sequences, roughly 21% of them singletons. The sequencing here drew on peripheral blood mononuclear cells (PBMCs), taken when the disease was refractory, from a patient treated with antithyroid drugs. All receptors derive from a female donor with Graves disease.

Only a few counts were recorded for this clonotype. This chain joins TRBV24-1 and TRBJ2-2, with 7 bases fitting TRBD1. Trimming at V came to 2 bases and at J to 5 bases, leaving 4 bases not matched to a gene. CDR1 is KGHDR and CDR2 is SFDVKD in the germline V gene. The CDR3 is 15 amino acids. For the CDR3, the DNA is TGTGCCACCAGTGATTACGACAGGGCAACCGGGGAGCTGTTTTTT. Residues: CATSDYDRATGELFF.

This clonotype came up many times. This sequence joins TRBV6-9 and TRBJ1-1; 7 bases align to TRBD1. The CDR3 has 16 residues. Trimming cost V 3 bases and J 2 bases; bases outside gene matches: 9. Germline lookup yields CDR1 MNHGY and CDR2 SVAAGI. CDR3 residues: CASSYSVDRYNTEAFF. DNA for the CDR3: TGTGCCAGCAGTTACTCCGTGGACAGGTACAACACTGAAGCTTTCTTT.

This clonotype was seen ten or more times. The genes are TRBV27 and TRBJ2-5; TRBD1 matches 7 bases. Trimming at V came to 5 bases and at J to 1 base, leaving 4 bases not matched to a gene. CDR3 length equals 14 residues. Germline V gives CDR1 MNHEY, CDR2 SMNVEV (reference sequence). The CDR3 coding sequence is TGTGCCAGCAGTCCCAGACAGGGCCAAGAGACCCAGTACTTC. Protein sequence: CASSPRQGQETQYF.

This clonotype came up many times. The chain uses TRBV7-2 and TRBJ2-7, with D maybe TRBD2 (7 bases). The CDR3 has 15 residues. CDR1 and CDR2 from the germline V gene are SGHTA and FQGNSA. V shed 1 base and J shed 4 bases, with 14 bases lying between them. DNA of the CDR3: TGTGCCAGCAGCTTAGACGGGGGGCAGGGGTACGAGCAGTACTTC. It yields the protein CASSLDGGQGYEQYF. The full variable domain, in which reference TRBV7-2 and TRBJ2-7 provide the parts outside the CDR3, is GAGVSQSPSNKVTEKGKDVELRCDPISGHTALYWYRQSLGQGLEFLIYFQGNSAPDKSGLPSDRFSAERTGGSVSTLTIQRTQQEDSAVYLCASSLDGGQGYEQYFGPGTRLTVT.

This clonotype was observed a few times. This chain's CDR3 is CASSTQDQPQHF. The CDR3 DNA is TGTGCCAGCAGTACGCAAGATCAGCCCCAGCATTTT. This rearrangement joins TRBV6-1 to TRBJ1-5; D uncertain. The V gene's germline CDR1 is MNHNS and CDR2 SASEGT. The length of the CDR3 is 12 residues. The V and J ends lost 5 bases and 5 bases respectively, with 7 bases between them.

The gene calls are TRBV29-1 and TRBJ2-7; D not resolved. Trimming cost V 4 bases and J 3 bases, with 13 bases left between them. Germline CDR1 reads SQVTM; CDR2 reads ANQGSEA. There are 13 residues in the CDR3. The CDR3 coding sequence is TGCAGCGTTGCTGTTGGAGCCCTCTACGAGCAGTACTTC. Encoded protein: CSVAVGALYEQYF.

The chain has TRBV2 and TRBJ2-3, with TRBD2 matching over 7 bases. Losses at the gene ends were 2 bases for V and 4 bases for J; bases not matched to a gene: 15. The CDR3 length is 18 residues. Germline assignment: CDR1 SNHLY and CDR2 FYNNEI. The CDR3 bases are TGTGCCAGCAGTGAATCCCCCTGGGCGGGAGCGGTGGCAGATACGCAGTATTTT. Translation gives CASSESPWAGAVADTQYF.

In regard to this clonotype: A read error may account for a junction end that differs from germline. The chain combines TRBV30 with TRBJ1-3; 9 nucleotides match TRBD1. There are 14 residues in the CDR3. CDR1 is GTSNPN, CDR2 SVGIG, per germline (reference sequence). CDR3 sequence: CAWSKGQGSWFVDF. The CDR3 coding sequence is TGTGCCTGGAGTAAGGGACAGGGTTCCTGGTTCGTGGATTTT.

The rearrangement links TRBV4-3 to TRBJ2-1; TRBD1 or TRBD2 may be the D gene (5 bases each). The CDR3 totals 13 residues. The V gene's germline CDR1 is LGHNA and CDR2 YSLEER. The germline V and J ends were trimmed by 2 bases and 12 bases, with 14 bases remaining between them. The CDR3 loop reads CASSQTGGGGQFF. CDR3 DNA: TGCGCCAGCAGCCAAACAGGCGGAGGTGGGCAGTTCTTC.

This clonotype came up many times. V gene TRBV6-1 combines with J gene TRBJ1-4; 7 nucleotides agree with TRBD1. In germline, CDR1 is MNHNS, CDR2 SASEGT. V lost 7 bases and J lost 4; bases outside the gene matches: 6. The CDR3 sequence is 14 residues long. CDR3 bases: TGTGCCAGCAAGCCAGGGGGGGATAATGAAAAACTGTTTTTT. It encodes CASKPGGDNEKLFF.

The chain recombines TRBV7-2 with TRBJ2-5; the match to TRBD2 covers 13 bases. CDR3 length equals 19 residues. The germline CDR1 and CDR2 sequences are SGHTA and FQGNSA. V lost 5 bases, J lost 5 bases, and 17 bases stayed unmatched. The CDR3 DNA reads TGTGCCAGCAGCCAAGAAGGCTCTACTAGCGGGAGGGCCTCGGAGACCCAGTACTTC. Translated, it gives CASSQEGSTSGRASETQYF.

This clonotype occurred once. A much larger clone differs from this one at a single base, so this may be a read error. The V gene is TRBV6-1, the J gene TRBJ1-1, with D tentatively TRBD1 (6 bases). This CDR3 has 13 amino acids. Trimming took off 6 bases at V and 6 bases at J, with 14 bases between the two ends. Germline V lookup: CDR1 MNHNS, CDR2 SASEGT. The CDR3 nucleotides read TGTGCCAGCAGACTGGGGGCTGGTTCTGAAGCTTTCTTT. Its protein is CASRLGAGSEAFF.

This clonotype was seen at least ten times. This chain joins TRBV11-2 and TRBJ2-4, with a tentative D call TRBD2 (5 bases). The CDR3 has 11 amino acids. Trimming removed 9 bases at V and 5 bases at J, with 8 bases between. CDR1 and CDR2 (germline): SGHAT, FQNNGV. The CDR3 sequence: CARGAQNIQYF. CDR3 bases: TGTGCCAGGGGAGCGCAAAACATTCAGTACTTC.

This clonotype was counted between two and nine times. V is TRBV9 and J is TRBJ1-1; D call uncertain. V lost 3 bases and J lost 1, with 13 bases in between. This CDR3 region has 15 residues. Germline V lookup: CDR1 SGDLS, CDR2 YYNGEE. CDR3 nucleotides: TGTGCCAGCAGCGCTTGGGGAGGGCAGAACACTGAAGCTTTCTTT. It is translated as CASSAWGGQNTEAFF.

This clonotype was recorded many times. CDR3 nucleotides: TGTGCCTGGAGTAAACAGGGGAACACTGAAGCTTTCTTT. Its translation: CAWSKQGNTEAFF. V is TRBV30 and J is TRBJ1-1, with a tentative D call TRBD1 (6 bases). This CDR3 has 13 amino acids. The germline gives CDR1 GTSNPN, CDR2 SVGIG (reference sequence). Trimming left V 2 bases short and J 1 base short, with 8 bases between.

The chain uses TRBV28 and TRBJ2-7, with 9 bases matching TRBD1. Germline CDR1 and CDR2: MDHEN and SYDVKM. CDR3 length: 15 residues. The V gene end was trimmed by 6 bases and the J gene end by 6 bases; junction bases not matched to a gene: 12. The CDR3 DNA follows: TGTGCCAGCAGCAAACGGGTCGCGACAGGGGGCGAGCAGTACTTC. This translates into CASSKRVATGGEQYF. Full variable domain (remainder filled in from reference TRBV28 and TRBJ2-7): DVKVTQSSRYLVKRTGEKVFLECVQDMDHENMFWYRQDPGLGLRLIYFSYDVKMKEKGDIPEGYSVSREKKERFSLILESASTNQTSMYLCASSKRVATGGEQYFGPGTRLTVT.

The chain employs TRBV7-9 and TRBJ2-1; D is unresolved. This CDR3 spans 13 amino acids. Trimming removed 2 bases from V and 7 bases from J, with 9 bases in between. Germline V gives CDR1 SEHNR, CDR2 FQNEAQ (reference sequence). CDR3 sequence: CASSLLIGNEQFF. In nucleotides, the CDR3 is TGTGCCAGCAGCTTATTAATAGGGAATGAGCAGTTCTTC.

At least ten counts were recorded for this clonotype. In DNA form, the CDR3 reads TGTGCCAGCAGCCGATATACCGATGAAAAACTGTTTTTT. Its translation is CASSRYTDEKLFF. This rearrangement joins TRBV3-1 to TRBJ1-4; D uncertain. From germline, CDR1 is LGHDT and CDR2 YNNKEL (reference sequence). V lost 4 bases and J lost 6, with 9 bases in between. The CDR3 contains 13 residues.

This clonotype was detected many times. CDR3 protein: CASARERGFQETQYF. DNA for the CDR3: TGTGCCAGCGCCAGGGAGAGGGGGTTCCAAGAGACCCAGTACTTC. J is TRBJ2-5 and V is TRBV12-3 or TRBV12-4; a possible D gene is TRBD1 (6 bases). The CDR3 loop spans 15 amino acids. The V gene lost 8 bases and the J gene lost 1 base, with 17 bases spanning the gap.

This clonotype was observed a few times. This chain connects TRBV12-5 to TRBJ2-1; D is unclear. With 1 base removed from V and 6 bases from J, the gap between germline ends came to 7 bases. Germline V gene data show CDR1 as LGHNT and CDR2 as FRNRAP. The CDR3 is made up of 13 amino acids. CDR3: CASGLETGNEQFF. CDR3 sequence (DNA): TGTGCTAGTGGTTTGGAAACGGGCAATGAGCAGTTCTTC.